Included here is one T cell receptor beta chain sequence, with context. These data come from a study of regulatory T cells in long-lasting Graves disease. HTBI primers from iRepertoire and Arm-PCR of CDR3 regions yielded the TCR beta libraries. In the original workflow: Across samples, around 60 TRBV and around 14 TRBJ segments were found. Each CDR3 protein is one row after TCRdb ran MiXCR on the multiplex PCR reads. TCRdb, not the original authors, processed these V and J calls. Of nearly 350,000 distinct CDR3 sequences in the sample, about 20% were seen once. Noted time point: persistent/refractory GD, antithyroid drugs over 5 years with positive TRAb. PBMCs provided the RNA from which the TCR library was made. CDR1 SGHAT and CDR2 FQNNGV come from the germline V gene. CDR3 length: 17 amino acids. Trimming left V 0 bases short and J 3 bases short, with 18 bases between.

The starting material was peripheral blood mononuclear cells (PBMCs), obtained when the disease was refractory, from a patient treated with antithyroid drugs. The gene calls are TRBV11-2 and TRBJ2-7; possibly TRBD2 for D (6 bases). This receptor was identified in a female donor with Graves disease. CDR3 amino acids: CASSLEGGQGSFYEQYF. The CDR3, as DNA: TGTGCCAGCAGCTTAGAGGGAGGCCAGGGCTCCTTCTACGAGCAGTACTTC.